Below, one T cell receptor beta chain is given with its context. Its target antigen remains unknown. The input lacks base qualities; no much larger clone sits a single base away. TCRbeta CDR3 regions were amplified from genomic DNA using the immunoSEQ Assay, a bias-controlled multiplex PCR. From the authors' description of their analysis: The number of nucleated cells in each sample was estimated from the amplification of reference gene primers within the assay. Sequence reads were collapsed and filtered to measure the absolute abundance of every unique TCRbeta CDR3 rearrangement. For each sample, productive Simpson clonality was calculated as the square root of Simpson's diversity index across productive rearrangements. The clones in this table, taken by TCRdb from immuneACCESS, are in-frame only. Not every clone is retained; where verified, under half of the shortfall comes from an unresolved V gene, and the cause of the rest is unknown. Clonal size and the V and J genes are those of that table, whereas D and trimming came from the DNA. This sample is represented by some 220,000 clones; about 81% of them were singletons. 5.2% of the sample rests with the top ten.

At one collaborating source in Seattle, patients were enrolled during active infection and were followed longitudinally through the course of disease. Collaborating institutions collected whole blood in K2EDTA tubes following their own protocols. Collaborator samples were shipped for TCRbeta analysis as frozen whole blood, isolated PBMCs, or DNA extracted from either sample type. The data are from a study of blood T cell repertoires in COVID-19 (dated by TCRdb to 2020 to 2022). For context, the study as a whole: Samples covering the acute and convalescent phases of COVID-19 were provided by collaborators in the United States, Italy and Spain. The prospective study material was composed of cDNA or gDNA derived from T cells, B-cell-depleted T cells, or PBMCs. Where available, HLA class I and class II types were obtained from metadata supplied by the sample provider rather than from assay-based typing. Deeply sampled blood TCRbeta repertoires from subjects exposed to, actively infected with, or recovered from COVID-19 were included in the dataset. Samples were obtained from the ongoing ImmuneRACE study (first 160 participants) and from over 1,000 subjects provided by 6 global collaborators. Sample metadata almost always included a de-identified subject ID, COVID-19 status, age in years and sex. A freely available public database, intended as a resource for researchers studying the immune response to SARS-CoV-2, is where the repertoires were released.

Study-level results and caveats: The amount of clinical and demographic metadata varied by source and participant and was provided uncurated.

V drops 10 bases and J drops 5 bases, leaving 19 bases in between. CDR1 and CDR2 (SNHLY, FYNNEI) derive from the germline V gene. From its cysteine to its phenylalanine, the CDR3 spans 14 amino acids. CDR3 DNA only is kept here, 42 bases in frame from base 1. Here the chain combines TRBV2 and TRBJ2-3; the D gene is possibly TRBD1, with 6 bases matching. The sequenced sample consisted of peripheral blood. The TCR was taken from a woman aged 65 to 85 with COVID-19, enrolled during active disease. The CDR3 here reads CATSKGVGIDTQYF. At the DNA level, the sequence is TGTGCCACCTCGAAGGGGGTCGGTATAGATACGCAGTATTTT.